The 18 T cell receptor beta chains below come from one sample, sequenced in a study of cytomegalovirus exposure and HLA in healthy donors. The data were produced by immunoSEQ multiplex PCR, yet TCRdb's version contains in-frame clones alone and is incomplete. Of some 60,000 clones in the sample, approximately 96% are singletons; the top ten hold around 0.83%. The specimen sequenced was PBMCs. These TCRs come from a man between 18 and 35 years old in good health and CMV-seronegative.

The rearrangement uses TRBV6-6 and TRBJ2-7, with 12 positions matching TRBD2. Looked up from germline, CDR1 is MNHNY and CDR2 is SVGAGI (reference sequence). CDR3 length: 16 amino acids. Trimming removed 4 bases from V and 1 base from J; junction bases left unmatched: 5. The CDR3 here is CASSSSTSGSSYEQYF. CDR3 coding DNA: TGTGCCAGCAGTTCCTCGACTAGCGGGAGTTCCTACGAGCAGTACTTC.

V usage is TRBV2 and J usage is TRBJ2-2, with D possibly matching TRBD1 (6 bases). Trimming pared 8 bases from V and 6 bases from J, leaving 10 bases between. The CDR3 has 12 amino acids. CDR1 SNHLY and CDR2 FYNNEI come from the germline V gene. The CDR3 region is CASGQGPGELFF. DNA for the CDR3: TGTGCCAGCGGCCAGGGGCCCGGGGAGCTGTTTTTT.

The rearrangement uses TRBV7-9 and TRBJ2-1, with 8 bases aligning to TRBD1. Germline CDR1 and CDR2: SEHNR and FQNEAQ (reference sequence). This CDR3 is 13 amino acids long. Germline trimming cut 9 bases from V and 8 bases from J; bases unmatched to any gene: 9. The CDR3 nucleotides read TGTGCCAGTGAACAGGGGGTGGCCTATGAGCAGTTCTTC. Residues: CASEQGVAYEQFF.

The V gene is TRBV2, the J gene TRBJ1-1; 10 nucleotides align to TRBD1. V was clipped by 6 bases and J by 5 bases; unmatched bases: 6. CDR3 size: 14 residues. In germline, CDR1 is SNHLY, CDR2 FYNNEI. The CDR3 reads CASRVTGGLTEAFF. Written as DNA, the CDR3 is TGTGCCAGCAGAGTGACAGGGGGCTTGACTGAAGCTTTCTTT. Using reference TRBV2 and TRBJ1-1 for the parts outside the CDR3, the full variable domain is EPEVTQTPSHQVTQMGQEVILRCVPISNHLYFYWYRQILGQKVEFLVSFYNNEISEKSEIFDDQFSVERPDGSNFTLKIRSTKLEDSAMYFCASRVTGGLTEAFFGQGTRLTVV.

The rearrangement links TRBV30 to TRBJ2-2; maybe TRBD2 (6 bases). The V gene lost 2 bases and the J gene lost 2 bases, with 27 bases spanning the gap. The CDR3 is made up of 20 amino acids. Germline lookup yields CDR1 GTSNPN and CDR2 SVGIG (reference sequence). This CDR3 is CAWSPNHQVAAPYNTGELFF. The CDR3 region has the DNA TGTGCCTGGAGTCCGAACCACCAAGTAGCGGCACCCTACAACACCGGGGAGCTGTTTTTT.

J is TRBJ2-1 and V is TRBV27; D is unresolved. CDR3 length: 11 residues. Looked up from germline, CDR1 is MNHEY and CDR2 is SMNVEV (reference sequence). Trimming removed 4 bases at V and 5 bases at J, with 3 bases between. CDR3 nucleotides: TGTGCCAGCAGTTCCAACAATGAGCAGTTCTTC. Its translation is CASSSNNEQFF.

This sequence joins TRBV11-2 and TRBJ2-3; TRBD2 might be the D (5 bases). V was shortened by 9 bases and J by 3 bases, with 25 bases between the two germline ends. This CDR3 has 17 amino acids. Looked up from germline, CDR1 is SGHAT and CDR2 is FQNNGV. CDR3 region: CASFPYPGWERTDTQYF. CDR3 in DNA: TGTGCCAGTTTCCCCTATCCGGGATGGGAGAGAACAGATACGCAGTATTTT. Complete variable domain (other parts from reference TRBV11-2 and TRBJ2-3): EAGVAQSPRYKIIEKRQSVAFWCNPISGHATLYWYQQILGQGPKLLIQFQNNGVVDDSQLPKDRFSAERLKGVDSTLKIQPAKLEDSAVYLCASFPYPGWERTDTQYFGPGTRLTVL.

The chain has TRBV2 and TRBJ2-7, with 12 bases lining up with TRBD2. Germline CDR1 is SNHLY and CDR2 is FYNNEI. The CDR3 is made up of 17 amino acids. V lost 4 bases, J lost 3 bases, and 10 bases stayed unmatched. The CDR3 reads CASSGRTSGISIYEQYF. CDR3 sequence (DNA): TGTGCCAGCAGTGGGCGGACTAGCGGGATTTCCATCTACGAGCAGTACTTC.

V usage is TRBV29-1 and J usage is TRBJ1-1, with D unclear. The CDR3 is 13 amino acids. Per germline, CDR1 SQVTM and CDR2 ANQGSEA. V lost 3 bases, J lost 4 bases, and 12 bases lay in between. CDR3: CSVESGEGTEAFF. CDR3 nucleotides: TGCAGCGTTGAGTCTGGTGAGGGCACTGAAGCTTTCTTT.

CDR3 amino acids: CASSQPSGTAYNEQFF. The CDR3 coding sequence is TGTGCCAGCAGTCAACCGAGCGGGACGGCCTACAATGAGCAGTTCTTC. V is TRBV28 and J is TRBJ2-1, with 7 bases matching TRBD2. This CDR3 region has 16 residues. Germline CDR1 is MDHEN and CDR2 is SYDVKM. After removal of 5 bases from V and 2 bases from J, the junction contained 9 bases not matched to a gene.

The chain joins TRBV28 to TRBJ2-3; 11 nucleotides match TRBD2. The germline CDR1 and CDR2 sequences are MDHEN and SYDVKM. The CDR3 has 17 residues. The V and J ends lost 3 bases and 2 bases, in that order; junction bases with no gene match: 7. CDR3 loop: CASSFPLAGGDTDTQYF. The CDR3 DNA reads as TGTGCCAGCAGTTTCCCCTTAGCGGGAGGGGACACAGATACGCAGTATTTT.

The chain employs TRBV4-1 and TRBJ2-5, with a tentative D call TRBD2 (5 bases). V lost 1 base to trimming and J lost 4 bases, with 16 bases between them. From germline, CDR1 is MGHRA and CDR2 YSYEKL. The CDR3 length is 16 residues. The DNA of the CDR3 is TGCGCCAGCAGCCAAGCGGAGGAGCCCCCCCCAGAGACCCAGTACTTC. Translating it yields CASSQAEEPPPETQYF.

V usage is TRBV2 and J usage is TRBJ1-1; a weak D match, TRBD1 (6 bases). Germline values: CDR1 SNHLY, CDR2 FYNNEI. CDR3 length: 14 residues. V dropped 0 bases and J dropped 5 bases, with 10 bases sitting between them. This CDR3 reads CASSEARGGTEAFF. The CDR3 nucleotides read TGTGCCAGCAGTGAAGCGAGGGGGGGTACTGAAGCTTTCTTT.

The rearrangement uses TRBV6-5 and TRBJ2-1; 8 nucleotides align to TRBD2. V dropped 8 bases and J dropped 5; count of bases not matched to a gene: 5. CDR1 is MNHEY and CDR2 is SVGAGI in the germline V gene. The CDR3 extends over 13 amino acids. The CDR3: CASGTRANNEQFF. The DNA of the CDR3 is TGTGCCAGCGGGACTAGAGCCAACAATGAGCAGTTCTTC.

This clone appeared a single time. This sequence joins TRBV28 and TRBJ2-7; 13 bases agree with TRBD2. Per the germline V gene, CDR1 is MDHEN and CDR2 is SYDVKM. The CDR3 runs 15 residues. V dropped 6 bases and J dropped 6; count of bases not matched to a gene: 8. The CDR3 coding sequence is TGTGCCAGCAGACTAACTAGCGGGAGGGCGATCGAGCAGTACTTC. Translation gives CASRLTSGRAIEQYF.

The chain employs TRBV6-5 and TRBJ2-7; D might be TRBD2 (6 bases). The V end was cut by 0 bases, the J end by 10 bases, with 16 bases between. Germline V gene data show CDR1 as MNHEY and CDR2 as SVGAGI. This CDR3 contains 14 residues. The CDR3 nucleotides are TGTGCCAGCAGTTACTCGAGCGGCGGGAACGGACAGTACTTC. This gives the protein CASSYSSGGNGQYF.

This chain uses TRBV27 with TRBJ1-1; maybe TRBD1 (6 bases). V lost 6 bases and J lost 2, with 13 bases in between. Germline CDR1 is MNHEY and CDR2 is SMNVEV (reference sequence). CDR3 length equals 14 residues. The DNA of the CDR3 is TGTGCCAGCAGCCCTACAGGGCTAAACACTGAAGCTTTCTTT. As protein: CASSPTGLNTEAFF.

The chain links TRBV28 to TRBJ2-3, with D possibly TRBD2 on 7 matching bases. The CDR3 is 17 amino acids. Germline V gives CDR1 MDHEN, CDR2 SYDVKM. V lost 4 bases, J lost 0 bases, and 17 bases lay in between. The CDR3 loop reads CASSYPEGGASTDTQYF. The CDR3 nucleotides are TGTGCCAGCAGTTATCCAGAAGGGGGGGCTAGCACAGATACGCAGTATTTT.